A selection of T cell receptor beta chains follows, all from one sample in a study of blood T cell repertoires in COVID-19. The assay was immunoSEQ multiplex PCR, and TCRdb's table has in-frame clones only and misses some. This sample yields about 90,000 clones, of which 75% to 90% are seen a single time; 1.2% belongs to the top ten. Sequences were obtained from peripheral blood. These receptor sequences come from a man older than 75 with active or convalescent COVID-19. CDR3s include the opening cysteine and the closing phenylalanine or tryptophan. A D gene is named only where the DNA matches it firmly. The listing skips clone size in some rows; elsewhere it reads once, few, many or a size class.

clone_size: -; d_call: TRBD2; j_call: TRBJ2-1; v_call: TRBV7-6; cdr3_nt: TGTGCCAGCAGCAAGCTAGCGGGAGCGTACAATGAGCAGTTCTTC; cdr3_aa: CASSKLAGAYNEQFF
clone_size: -; d_call: -; j_call: TRBJ2-1; v_call: TRBV2; cdr3_nt: TGTGCCAGCAGTGAAGACAGCTACAATGAGCAGTTCTTC; cdr3_aa: CASSEDSYNEQFF
clone_size: -; d_call: -; j_call: TRBJ1-5; v_call: TRBV6-6; cdr3_nt: TGTGGTAGCAGGACCCCCGGGGTCGGCAATCAGCCCCAGCATTTT; cdr3_aa: CGSRTPGVGNQPQHF
clone_size: -; d_call: TRBD1; j_call: TRBJ2-3; v_call: TRBV2; cdr3_nt: TGTGCCAGCAGCGGGACAGGGGCCCCCTATACGCAGTATTTT; cdr3_aa: CASSGTGAPYTQYF
clone_size: -; d_call: TRBD2; j_call: TRBJ2-2; v_call: TRBV7-2; cdr3_nt: TGTGCCAGCAGCGCCGATGCGGGACTAGGAACCGGGGAGCTGTTTTTT; cdr3_aa: CASSADAGLGTGELFF
clone_size: -; d_call: TRBD2; j_call: TRBJ2-1; v_call: TRBV27; cdr3_nt: TGTGCCAGCAGTTTTAGCGGGAGTAGCAATGAGCAGTTCTTC; cdr3_aa: CASSFSGSSNEQFF
clone_size: -; d_call: -; j_call: TRBJ1-4; v_call: TRBV5-4; cdr3_nt: TGTGCCAGCAGCTTGGGAGGTTCAACTAATGAAAAACTGTTTTTT; cdr3_aa: CASSLGGSTNEKLFF
clone_size: -; d_call: -; j_call: TRBJ2-3; v_call: TRBV24-1; cdr3_nt: TGTGCCACCAGTGACACTGGGTCGGGACACCTCACAGATACGCAGTATTTT; cdr3_aa: CATSDTGSGHLTDTQYF
clone_size: -; d_call: TRBD2; j_call: TRBJ2-1; v_call: TRBV28; cdr3_nt: TGTGCCAGCAGCCGGGGCGGGACTAGCGGATACAATGAGCAGTTCTTC; cdr3_aa: CASSRGGTSGYNEQFF
clone_size: once; d_call: -; j_call: TRBJ2-3; v_call: TRBV5-1; cdr3_nt: TGCGCCAGCAGACAAAGCACAGATACGCAGTATTTT; cdr3_aa: CASRQSTDTQYF
clone_size: -; d_call: -; j_call: TRBJ2-3; v_call: TRBV19; cdr3_nt: TGTGCCAGTAGTATAGCGGGACACACAGATACGCAGTATTTT; cdr3_aa: CASSIAGHTDTQYF
clone_size: once; d_call: -; j_call: TRBJ2-3; v_call: TRBV5-1; cdr3_nt: TGCGCCAGCAGCTTAGGTGGCGGGTCCGCAGATACGCAGTATTTT; cdr3_aa: CASSLGGGSADTQYF
clone_size: few; d_call: -; j_call: TRBJ1-4; v_call: TRBV4-1; cdr3_nt: TGCGCCAGCAGCCTGGGGACTTCTGCAACTAATGAAAAACTGTTTTTT; cdr3_aa: CASSLGTSATNEKLFF
clone_size: once; d_call: -; j_call: TRBJ1-1; v_call: TRBV5-1; cdr3_nt: TGCGCCAGCAGCTTGGCGACAGGCGACACTGAAGCTTTCTTT; cdr3_aa: CASSLATGDTEAFF
clone_size: -; d_call: TRBD1; j_call: TRBJ2-6; v_call: TRBV2; cdr3_nt: TGTGCCAGCACTAGAGGGGGCATTTCTGGGGCCAACGTCCTGACTTTC; cdr3_aa: CASTRGGISGANVLTF
clone_size: many; d_call: TRBD2; j_call: TRBJ2-1; v_call: TRBV14; cdr3_nt: TGTGCCAGCAGTCTAAACCCGGGACTAGCGGCGTTCTTC; cdr3_aa: CASSLNPGLAAFF
clone_size: -; d_call: TRBD2; j_call: TRBJ2-1; v_call: TRBV11-2; cdr3_nt: TGTGCCAGCACCCTTTCGGGGGGTGCCTACAATGAGCAGTTCTTC; cdr3_aa: CASTLSGGAYNEQFF
clone_size: -; d_call: TRBD1; j_call: TRBJ1-2; v_call: TRBV15; cdr3_nt: TGTGCCACCAGCTTCCAGGACAGGGACTACACCTTC; cdr3_aa: CATSFQDRDYTF
clone_size: -; d_call: -; j_call: TRBJ2-2; v_call: TRBV29-1; cdr3_nt: TGCAGCGTTGAAAAAACTAACACCGGGGAGCTGTTTTTT; cdr3_aa: CSVEKTNTGELFF
clone_size: -; d_call: TRBD1; j_call: TRBJ2-2; v_call: TRBV7-9; cdr3_nt: TGTGCCAGCGGACTCAGGGGGCTCACCGGGGAGCTGTTTTTT; cdr3_aa: CASGLRGLTGELFF
clone_size: -; d_call: TRBD2; j_call: TRBJ2-7; v_call: TRBV7-9; cdr3_nt: TGTGCCAGCAGCGGGGGAGGGGAAACGAGGTACGAGCAGTACTTC; cdr3_aa: CASSGGGETRYEQYF
clone_size: -; d_call: -; j_call: TRBJ2-7; v_call: TRBV27; cdr3_nt: TGTGCCAGCAGTCCCAGGGGCGGGAGTTCGAACGAGCAGTACTTC; cdr3_aa: CASSPRGGSSNEQYF
clone_size: -; d_call: TRBD1; j_call: TRBJ1-1; v_call: TRBV5-8; cdr3_nt: TGTGCCAGCAGCTTGGAAGGGACAGGAGGTTTCTTT; cdr3_aa: CASSLEGTGGFF
clone_size: -; d_call: TRBD2; j_call: TRBJ2-1; v_call: TRBV9; cdr3_nt: TGTGCCAGCAGCAAACTAGCGGGAGGATGGGGCAATGAGCAGTTCTTC; cdr3_aa: CASSKLAGGWGNEQFF
clone_size: -; d_call: TRBD1; j_call: TRBJ1-1; v_call: TRBV6-5; cdr3_nt: TGTGCCAGCAGCCGACAGGGCTCTGAAGCTTTCTTT; cdr3_aa: CASSRQGSEAFF
clone_size: -; d_call: -; j_call: TRBJ2-7; v_call: TRBV5-1; cdr3_nt: TGCGCCAGCAGCTTGACCCGGGGCGAGCAGTACTTC; cdr3_aa: CASSLTRGEQYF
clone_size: -; d_call: TRBD2; j_call: TRBJ2-1; v_call: TRBV7-6; cdr3_nt: TGTGCCAGCAGCTTTGGAGCGGGAGGCTACAATGAGCAGTTCTTC; cdr3_aa: CASSFGAGGYNEQFF
clone_size: -; d_call: -; j_call: TRBJ2-3; v_call: TRBV30; cdr3_nt: TGTGCCTGGAGTTCCCTAGGCCCCAGCACAGATACGCAGTATTTT; cdr3_aa: CAWSSLGPSTDTQYF
clone_size: -; d_call: TRBD1; j_call: TRBJ2-7; v_call: TRBV19; cdr3_nt: TGTGCCAGTAGTACCCGAGCCGGGACAGGGCCTTACGAGCAGTACTTC; cdr3_aa: CASSTRAGTGPYEQYF
clone_size: -; d_call: TRBD2; j_call: TRBJ2-3; v_call: TRBV11-2; cdr3_nt: TGTGCCAGCAGCTTAGGACTAGCGGGAGGGGGTACGCAGTATTTT; cdr3_aa: CASSLGLAGGGTQYF
clone_size: -; d_call: -; j_call: TRBJ2-7; v_call: TRBV6-2/TRBV6-3; cdr3_nt: TGTGCCAGCAGTACCCCTCCGCGGGCCTACGAGCAGTACTTC; cdr3_aa: CASSTPPRAYEQYF
clone_size: -; d_call: TRBD1; j_call: TRBJ1-1; v_call: TRBV5-1; cdr3_nt: TGCGCCAGCAGCTTGTTGGCAGGGGGAGGTATCACTGAAGCTTTCTTT; cdr3_aa: CASSLLAGGGITEAFF
clone_size: -; d_call: TRBD1; j_call: TRBJ2-3; v_call: TRBV4-2; cdr3_nt: TGTGCCAGCAGCCCCGGGACAGGGGGCCGCACAGATACGCAGTATTTT; cdr3_aa: CASSPGTGGRTDTQYF
clone_size: -; d_call: -; j_call: TRBJ2-3; v_call: TRBV28; cdr3_nt: TGTGCCAGCAGTTTAGGGCAGGGGTCAGATACGCAGTATTTT; cdr3_aa: CASSLGQGSDTQYF
clone_size: -; d_call: TRBD1; j_call: TRBJ1-4; v_call: TRBV3-1/TRBV3-2; cdr3_nt: TGTGCCAGCAGCCAGACAGGGTTATTGGGCTTCGGTGAAAAACTGTTTTTT; cdr3_aa: CASSQTGLLGFGEKLFF
clone_size: -; d_call: -; j_call: TRBJ1-5; v_call: TRBV10-3; cdr3_nt: TGTGCCATTAGAGGACAGAGCAATCAGCCCCAGCATTTT; cdr3_aa: CAIRGQSNQPQHF
clone_size: few; d_call: TRBD2; j_call: TRBJ2-1; v_call: TRBV5-1; cdr3_nt: TGCGCCAGCAGCTCATCCGGGACTATGTACAATGAGCAGTTCTTC; cdr3_aa: CASSSSGTMYNEQFF
clone_size: few; d_call: TRBD1; j_call: TRBJ1-5; v_call: TRBV7-2; cdr3_nt: TGTGCCAGCAGCTTAGACAGGGGGCGCAATCAGCCCCAGCATTTT; cdr3_aa: CASSLDRGRNQPQHF
clone_size: -; d_call: TRBD1; j_call: TRBJ2-1; v_call: TRBV7-8; cdr3_nt: TGTGCCAGCAGCCCGATGCCCTCTATGATAAGAGCTGACAGGGGTCGGTACAATGAGCAGTTCTTC; cdr3_aa: CASSPMPSMIRADRGRYNEQFF
clone_size: -; d_call: TRBD1; j_call: TRBJ2-5; v_call: TRBV25-1; cdr3_nt: TGTGCCAGCAGCTTACCAGGGGGCAAGGAGACCCAGTACTTC; cdr3_aa: CASSLPGGKETQYF
clone_size: -; d_call: -; j_call: TRBJ2-7; v_call: TRBV6-5; cdr3_nt: TGTGCCAGCGTACGGGACACGACCTACGAGCAGTACTTC; cdr3_aa: CASVRDTTYEQYF
clone_size: -; d_call: TRBD2; j_call: TRBJ2-3; v_call: TRBV7-9; cdr3_nt: TGTGCCAGCAGCTTAGCACCGGGACTAGCGGAGGGGGATACGCAGTATTTT; cdr3_aa: CASSLAPGLAEGDTQYF
clone_size: -; d_call: TRBD1; j_call: TRBJ2-7; v_call: TRBV6-4; cdr3_nt: TGTGCCAGCAGCAGGGACAGGGGATACGAGCAGTACTTC; cdr3_aa: CASSRDRGYEQYF
clone_size: -; d_call: -; j_call: TRBJ1-6; v_call: TRBV5-1; cdr3_nt: TGCGCCAGCAGCCGAGACATCAGGAACTCCTATAATTCACCCCTCCACTTT; cdr3_aa: CASSRDIRNSYNSPLHF
clone_size: -; d_call: -; j_call: TRBJ1-1; v_call: TRBV6-2/TRBV6-3; cdr3_nt: TGTGCCAGCAGTTACGAGGGTCCGGCTTTCTTT; cdr3_aa: CASSYEGPAFF
clone_size: -; d_call: -; j_call: TRBJ2-1; v_call: TRBV11-2; cdr3_nt: TGTGCCAGCACCTACCTTAGCGGCAATGAGCAGTTCTTC; cdr3_aa: CASTYLSGNEQFF
clone_size: -; d_call: -; j_call: TRBJ2-3; v_call: TRBV6-2/TRBV6-3; cdr3_nt: TGTGCCAGCAGTTCCGTTACAGATACGCAGTATTTT; cdr3_aa: CASSSVTDTQYF
clone_size: -; d_call: TRBD2; j_call: TRBJ2-7; v_call: TRBV7-2; cdr3_nt: TGTGCCAGCAGCTTAGTCCCGGGACTAGCGACCTCCTACGAGCAGTACTTC; cdr3_aa: CASSLVPGLATSYEQYF
clone_size: -; d_call: TRBD2; j_call: TRBJ2-1; v_call: TRBV11-3; cdr3_nt: TGTGCCAGCAGCTTAAACAGCGGGAGGGCAAATGAGCAGTTCTTC; cdr3_aa: CASSLNSGRANEQFF
clone_size: -; d_call: -; j_call: TRBJ2-5; v_call: TRBV5-1; cdr3_nt: TGCGCCAGCAGTTCCGACACCCAAGAGACCCAGTACTTC; cdr3_aa: CASSSDTQETQYF
clone_size: -; d_call: TRBD1; j_call: TRBJ1-4; v_call: TRBV25-1; cdr3_nt: TGTGCCAGCAGTGATCAAACCGGGACAGGGGGCGGTGAAAAACTGTTTTTT; cdr3_aa: CASSDQTGTGGGEKLFF
clone_size: -; d_call: TRBD1; j_call: TRBJ2-3; v_call: TRBV18; cdr3_nt: TGTGCCAGCTCACCGACAGGGGCTGGCACAGATACGCAGTATTTT; cdr3_aa: CASSPTGAGTDTQYF
clone_size: -; d_call: -; j_call: TRBJ1-3; v_call: TRBV2; cdr3_nt: TGTGCCAGCACAGGGCTTTCTGGAAACACCATATATTTT; cdr3_aa: CASTGLSGNTIYF
clone_size: -; d_call: -; j_call: TRBJ2-6; v_call: TRBV27; cdr3_nt: TGTGCCAGCAGAGTGGACAGCCTCCTCTCTGGGGCCAACGTCCTGACTTTC; cdr3_aa: CASRVDSLLSGANVLTF